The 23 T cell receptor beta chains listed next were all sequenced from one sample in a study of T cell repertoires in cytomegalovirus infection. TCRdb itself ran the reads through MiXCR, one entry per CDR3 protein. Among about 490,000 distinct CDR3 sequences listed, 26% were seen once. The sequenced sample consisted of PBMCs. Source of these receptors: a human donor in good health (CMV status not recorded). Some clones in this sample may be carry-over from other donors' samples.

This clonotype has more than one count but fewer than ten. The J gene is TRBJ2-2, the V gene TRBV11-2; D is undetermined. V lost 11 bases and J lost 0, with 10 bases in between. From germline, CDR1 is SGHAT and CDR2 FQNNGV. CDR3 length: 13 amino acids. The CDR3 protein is CAGQETNTGELFF. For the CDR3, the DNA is TGTGCCGGCCAGGAGACGAACACCGGGGAGCTGTTTTTT.

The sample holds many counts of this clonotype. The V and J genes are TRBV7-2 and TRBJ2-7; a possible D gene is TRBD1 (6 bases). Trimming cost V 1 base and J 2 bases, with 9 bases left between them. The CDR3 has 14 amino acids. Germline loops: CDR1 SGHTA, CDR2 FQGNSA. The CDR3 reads CASSLGAGAYEQYF. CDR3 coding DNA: TGTGCCAGCAGCTTAGGAGCAGGGGCCTACGAGCAGTACTTC.

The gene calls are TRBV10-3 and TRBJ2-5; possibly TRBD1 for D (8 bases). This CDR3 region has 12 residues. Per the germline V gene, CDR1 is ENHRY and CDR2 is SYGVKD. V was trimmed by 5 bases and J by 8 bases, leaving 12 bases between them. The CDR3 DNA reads TGTGCCATCAGTACAGGGGGGGATACCCAGTACTTC. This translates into CAISTGGDTQYF.

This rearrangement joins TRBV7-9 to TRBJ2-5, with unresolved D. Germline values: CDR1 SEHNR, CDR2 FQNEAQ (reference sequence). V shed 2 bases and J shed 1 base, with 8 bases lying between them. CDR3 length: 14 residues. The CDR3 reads CASSLFAIQETQYF. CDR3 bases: TGTGCCAGCAGCTTATTCGCCATCCAAGAGACCCAGTACTTC.

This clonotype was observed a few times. This chain's CDR3 is CASSPMSGSDTQYF. In DNA form, the CDR3 reads TGTGCCAGCAGCCCTATGAGCGGGAGTGATACGCAGTATTTT. V gene TRBV7-9 combines with J gene TRBJ2-3; TRBD2 aligns across 8 bases. This CDR3 comprises 14 residues. V shed 5 bases, J shed 6 bases, and the junction held 7 bases outside the gene matches. Germline assignment: CDR1 SEHNR and CDR2 FQNEAQ (reference sequence).

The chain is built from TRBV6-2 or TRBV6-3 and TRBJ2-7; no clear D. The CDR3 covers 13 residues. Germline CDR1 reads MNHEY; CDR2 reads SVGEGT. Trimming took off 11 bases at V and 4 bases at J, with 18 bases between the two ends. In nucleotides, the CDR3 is TGTGCCGCCAGCAGGAAGGGAACGTACGAGCAGTACGTC. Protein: CAASRKGTYEQYV.

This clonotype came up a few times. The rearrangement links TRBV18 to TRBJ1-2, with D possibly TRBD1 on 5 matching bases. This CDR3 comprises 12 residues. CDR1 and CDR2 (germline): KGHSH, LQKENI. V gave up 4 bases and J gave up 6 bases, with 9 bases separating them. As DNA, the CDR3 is TGTGCCAGCTCACAGGGGACGGATGGCTACACCTTC. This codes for CASSQGTDGYTF.

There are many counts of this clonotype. CDR3 amino acids: CASSTSGGTYNEQFF. CDR3 nucleotides: TGTGCCAGCAGCACTAGCGGGGGCACTTACAATGAGCAGTTCTTC. V gene TRBV7-2 combines with J gene TRBJ2-1; 11 positions agree with TRBD2. This CDR3 spans 15 amino acids. CDR1 is SGHTA and CDR2 is FQGNSA in the germline V gene. J lost 4 bases, V lost 5 bases, and 4 bases had no gene match. Based on the CDR3 plus reference TRBV7-2 and TRBJ2-1, the full variable domain is GAGVSQSPSNKVTEKGKDVELRCDPISGHTALYWYRQSLGQGLEFLIYFQGNSAPDKSGLPSDRFSAERTGGSVSTLTIQRTQQEDSAVYLCASSTSGGTYNEQFFGPGTRLTVL.

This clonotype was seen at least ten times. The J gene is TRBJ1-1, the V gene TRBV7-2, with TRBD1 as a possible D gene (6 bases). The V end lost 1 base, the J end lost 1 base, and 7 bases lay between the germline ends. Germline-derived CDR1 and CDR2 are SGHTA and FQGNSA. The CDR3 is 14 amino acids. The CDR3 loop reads CASSLEGGNTEAFF. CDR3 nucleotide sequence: TGTGCCAGCAGCTTAGAGGGGGGGAACACTGAAGCTTTCTTT.

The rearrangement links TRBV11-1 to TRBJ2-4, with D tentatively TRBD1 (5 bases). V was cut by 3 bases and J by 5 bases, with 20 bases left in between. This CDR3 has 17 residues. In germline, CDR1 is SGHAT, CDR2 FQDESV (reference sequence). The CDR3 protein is CASSFQGTAAAENIQYF. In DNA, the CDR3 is TGTGCCAGCAGCTTCCAGGGAACAGCTGCTGCTGAAAACATTCAGTACTTC. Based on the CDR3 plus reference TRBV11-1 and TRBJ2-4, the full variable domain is EAEVAQSPRYKITEKSQAVAFWCDPISGHATLYWYRQILGQGPELLVQFQDESVVDDSQLPKDRFSAERLKGVDSTLKIQPAELGDSAMYLCASSFQGTAAAENIQYFGAGTRLSVL.

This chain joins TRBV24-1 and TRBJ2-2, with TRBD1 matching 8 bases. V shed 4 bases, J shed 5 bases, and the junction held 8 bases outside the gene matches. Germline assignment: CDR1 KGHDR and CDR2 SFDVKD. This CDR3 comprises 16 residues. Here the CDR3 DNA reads TGTGCCACCAGTGAAACCCCGACAGGGGAGACCGGGGAGCTGTTTTTT. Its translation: CATSETPTGETGELFF.

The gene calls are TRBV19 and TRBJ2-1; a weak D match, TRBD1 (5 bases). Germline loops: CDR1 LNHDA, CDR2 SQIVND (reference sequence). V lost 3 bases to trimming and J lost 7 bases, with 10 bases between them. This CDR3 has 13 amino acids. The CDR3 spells CASSIQGWNEQFF. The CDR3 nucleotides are TGTGCCAGTAGTATCCAGGGTTGGAATGAGCAGTTCTTC. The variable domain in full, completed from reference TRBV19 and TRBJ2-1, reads DGGITQSPKYLFRKEGQNVTLSCEQNLNHDAMYWYRQDPGQGLRLIYYSQIVNDFQKGDIAEGYSVSREKKESFPLTVTSAQKNPTAFYLCASSIQGWNEQFFGPGTRLTVL.

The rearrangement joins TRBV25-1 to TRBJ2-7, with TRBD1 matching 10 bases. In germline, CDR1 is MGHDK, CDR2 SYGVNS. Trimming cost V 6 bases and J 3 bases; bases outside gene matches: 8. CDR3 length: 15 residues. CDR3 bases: TGTGCCAGCAGGACCAGGGACAGGGGTAACTACGAGCAGTACTTC. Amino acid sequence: CASRTRDRGNYEQYF.

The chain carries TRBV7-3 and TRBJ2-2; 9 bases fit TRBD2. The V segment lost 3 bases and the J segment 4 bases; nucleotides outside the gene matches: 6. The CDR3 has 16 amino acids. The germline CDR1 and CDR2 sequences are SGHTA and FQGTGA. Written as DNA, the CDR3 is TGTGCCAGCAGCTTCTCCGGGACTAGCAGCACCGGGGAGCTGTTTTTT. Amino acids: CASSFSGTSSTGELFF.

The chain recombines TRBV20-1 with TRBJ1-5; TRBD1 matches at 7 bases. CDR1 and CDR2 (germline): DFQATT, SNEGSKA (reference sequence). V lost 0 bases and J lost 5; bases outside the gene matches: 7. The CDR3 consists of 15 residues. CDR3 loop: CSARDPRGSDQPQHF. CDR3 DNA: TGCAGTGCTAGAGATCCCAGGGGGTCTGATCAGCCCCAGCATTTT.

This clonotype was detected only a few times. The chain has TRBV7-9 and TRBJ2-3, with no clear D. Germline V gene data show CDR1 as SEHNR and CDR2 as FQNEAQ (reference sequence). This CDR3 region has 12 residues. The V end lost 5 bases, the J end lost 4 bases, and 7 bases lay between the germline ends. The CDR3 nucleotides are TGTGCCAGCAGCCGGACCGCAGATACGCAGTATTTT. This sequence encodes CASSRTADTQYF.

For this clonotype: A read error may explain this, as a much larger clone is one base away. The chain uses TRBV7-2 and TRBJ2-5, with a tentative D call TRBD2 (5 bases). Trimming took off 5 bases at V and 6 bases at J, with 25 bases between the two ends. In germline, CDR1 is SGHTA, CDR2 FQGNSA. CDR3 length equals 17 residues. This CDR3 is CASSLTPRGSVSQTQYF. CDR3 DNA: TGTGCCAGCAGCCTCACCCCCCGGGGTAGCGTGAGCCAGACCCAGTACTTC.

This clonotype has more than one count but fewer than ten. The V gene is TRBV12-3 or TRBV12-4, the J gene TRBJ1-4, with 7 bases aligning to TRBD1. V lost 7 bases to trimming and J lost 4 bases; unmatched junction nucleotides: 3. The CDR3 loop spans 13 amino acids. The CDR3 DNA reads TGTGCCAGCATTCGACAGGGTAATGAAAAACTGTTTTTT. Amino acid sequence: CASIRQGNEKLFF.

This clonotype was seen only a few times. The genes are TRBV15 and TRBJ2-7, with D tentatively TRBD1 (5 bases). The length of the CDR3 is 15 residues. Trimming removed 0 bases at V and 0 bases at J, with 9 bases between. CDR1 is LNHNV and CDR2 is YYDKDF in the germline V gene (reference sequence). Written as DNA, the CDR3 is TGTGCCACCAGCAGAGATTCAGGGCCCTCCTACGAGCAGTACTTC. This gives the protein CATSRDSGPSYEQYF.

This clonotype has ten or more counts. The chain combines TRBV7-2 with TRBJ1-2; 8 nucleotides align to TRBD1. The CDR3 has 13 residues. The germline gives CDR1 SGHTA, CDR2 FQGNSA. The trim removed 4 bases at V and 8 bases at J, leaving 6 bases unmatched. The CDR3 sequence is CASSSGQGGGYTF. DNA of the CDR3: TGTGCCAGCAGCTCCGGACAGGGCGGCGGCTACACCTTC.

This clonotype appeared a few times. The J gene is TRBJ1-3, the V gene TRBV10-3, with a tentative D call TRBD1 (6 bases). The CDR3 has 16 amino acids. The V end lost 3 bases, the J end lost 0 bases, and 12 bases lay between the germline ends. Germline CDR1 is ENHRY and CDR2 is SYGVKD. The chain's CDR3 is CAISEWDTSSGNTIYF. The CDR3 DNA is TGTGCCATCAGTGAATGGGACACCAGCTCTGGAAACACCATATATTTT.

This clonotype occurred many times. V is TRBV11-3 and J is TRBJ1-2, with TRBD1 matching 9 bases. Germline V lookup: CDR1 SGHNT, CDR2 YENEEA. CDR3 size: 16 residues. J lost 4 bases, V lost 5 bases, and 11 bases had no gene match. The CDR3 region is CASSAGQGRLSYGYTF. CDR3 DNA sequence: TGTGCCAGCAGCGCCGGACAGGGGAGGCTAAGCTATGGCTACACCTTC.

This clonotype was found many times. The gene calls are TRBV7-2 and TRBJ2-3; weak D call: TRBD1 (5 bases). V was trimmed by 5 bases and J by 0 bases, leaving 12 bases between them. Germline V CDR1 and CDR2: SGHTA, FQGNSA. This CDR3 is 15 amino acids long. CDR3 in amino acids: CASSRRPGSTDTQYF. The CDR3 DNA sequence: TGTGCCAGCAGCCGCCGGCCAGGGAGCACAGATACGCAGTATTTT.